This TCR beta chain appears in the sequencing data of a study of blood T cell repertoires in COVID-19 (TCRdb year 2020). About the full investigation: The collaborator samples originated in the United States, Italy and Spain and spanned the acute and convalescent phases of COVID-19. The material from the prospective study consisted of cDNA or gDNA derived from T cells, B-cell-depleted T cells, or PBMCs. Subjects who had been exposed to COVID-19, were actively infected with it, or had recovered from it provided the deeply sampled blood TCRbeta repertoires that made up the dataset. The repertoires were released in a freely available public database meant as a resource for research on the immune response to SARS-CoV-2. Samples were obtained from the ongoing ImmuneRACE study (first 160 participants) and from 1,254 subjects provided by 6 global collaborators. Nearly every sample came with metadata listing a de-identified subject ID, COVID-19 status, age in years and sex. HLA class I and class II types, where available, came from metadata supplied by the sample provider rather than from assay-based typing. What the research found in general, with its limitations: Clinical and demographic metadata were provided uncurated, with the amount varying by source and participant.

Notes on this clone: Its antigen has not been determined. No much larger clone exists at a distance of one base, and base qualities are not known.

TCRbeta CDR3 regions were amplified from genomic DNA by means of the immunoSEQ Assay, a bias-controlled multiplex PCR. Per the authors' processing: Within the assay, amplification of reference gene primers was used to estimate how many nucleated cells each sample contained. To quantify the absolute abundance of each unique TCRbeta CDR3 rearrangement, sequence reads were collapsed and filtered. For each sample, productive Simpson clonality was calculated as the square root of Simpson's diversity index across productive rearrangements. TCRdb re-hosts the immuneACCESS table, in-frame sequences only. Its copies lack some clones; in the studies checked, an unresolved V gene accounts for under half of them, and the cause for the rest is not known. Clonal size and the V and J genes are those of that table, whereas D and trimming came from the DNA. This sample gives about 400,000 clones in total; more than 80% of them show up just once. The ten top clones hold roughly 1.4% of the sample.

Whole blood was collected in K2EDTA tubes by collaborating institutions according to the institutions' own protocols. For TCRbeta analysis, collaborators shipped samples as frozen whole blood, isolated PBMCs, or DNA extracted from either of those sample types. CDR3 length: 14 amino acids, cysteine to phenylalanine. Only CDR3 DNA remains: 42 bases, in frame from the first base. V is cut back by 7 bases and J by 2 bases, with 6 bases in the junction unmatched. For CDR1 and CDR2, the germline V gene lists MNHEY and SVGAGI. The origin of this receptor is a woman aged 30 to 39 with active or convalescent COVID-19. The rearrangement joined TRBV6-5 to TRBJ1-1, with TRBD1 identical over 8 junction bases. The material sequenced was peripheral blood. The CDR3 has the sequence CASKDRAANTEAFF. The nucleotide sequence is TGTGCCAGCAAGGACAGGGCGGCAAACACTGAAGCTTTCTTT.